The rows below give T cell receptor beta chains drawn from one sample of a study of cytotoxic CD8 clonotypes in ibrutinib-treated CLL. Using immunoSEQ multiplex PCR, the repertoire was profiled, and TCRdb retains in-frame clones only, with some absent. The profile covers some 150,000 clones, with approximately 81% appearing a single time and roughly 13% taken by the ten largest. Sequenced here: PBMCs, sampled after 12 months of ibrutinib treatment. All receptors come from a human donor with chronic lymphocytic leukemia. CDR3s include the opening cysteine and the closing phenylalanine or tryptophan. D genes are given only for firm matches. Clone sizes are given selectively: once, few, many, or a class where the clone is expanded.

>.|TRBV27|TRBJ1-5|.
CASSPHYESQPQHF
TGTGCCAGCAGCCCCCACTATGAAAGTCAGCCCCAGCATTTT
>.|TRBV9|TRBJ1-3|.
CASSVLSGSSGNTIYF
TGTGCCAGCAGCGTACTATCGGGGAGCTCTGGAAACACCATATATTTT
>.|TRBV28|TRBJ1-5|.
CASKDRTAFNQPQHF
TGTGCCAGCAAGGATCGGACAGCTTTCAATCAGCCCCAGCATTTT
>.|TRBV9|TRBJ1-4|TRBD1
CASSPREGASNEKLFF
TGTGCCAGCAGCCCTAGGGAGGGGGCGTCTAATGAAAAACTGTTTTTT
>.|TRBV7-7|TRBJ2-1|.
CASSVGTDSYNEQFF
TGTGCTAGCAGCGTCGGGACGGATTCCTACAATGAGCAGTTCTTC
>.|TRBV29-1|TRBJ1-2|.
CSVEVGGLGGYTF
TGCAGCGTTGAAGTGGGGGGTTTAGGTGGCTACACCTTC
>.|TRBV4-1|TRBJ2-5|.
CASSRLLQETQYF
TGCGCCAGCAGTCGACTGCTCCAAGAGACCCAGTACTTC
>.|TRBV7-2|TRBJ2-5|.
CASSLGQQETQYF
TGTGCCAGCAGCTTAGGACAGCAAGAGACCCAGTACTTC
>.|TRBV5-6|TRBJ2-2|.
CASSLVTGNTGELFF
TGTGCCAGCAGCTTGGTTACAGGGAACACCGGGGAGCTGTTTTTT
>.|TRBV4-3|TRBJ2-5|.
CASSQRGLQETQYF
TGCGCCAGCAGCCAGAGGGGCCTACAAGAGACCCAGTACTTC
>.|TRBV4-2|TRBJ1-3|TRBD1
CASSQDRGVGNTIYF
TGTGCCAGCAGCCAAGACAGGGGGGTCGGAAACACCATATATTTT
>.|TRBV7-9|TRBJ1-2|.
CASSLRGAFGYTF
TGTGCCAGCAGCTTGCGGGGCGCGTTTGGCTACACCTTC
>.|TRBV18|TRBJ2-1|.
CASSPGQGEQFF
TGTGCCAGCTCACCAGGGCAGGGGGAGCAGTTCTTC
>once|TRBV6-1|TRBJ1-1|.
CASSEGGAGAFF
TGTGCCAGCAGTGAAGGGGGGGCGGGAGCTTTCTTT
>.|TRBV28|TRBJ2-1|TRBD2
CASSYVLAGVNEQFF
TGTGCCAGCAGTTATGTTCTAGCGGGGGTAAATGAGCAGTTCTTC
>.|TRBV6-5|TRBJ2-6|.
CASSSLSGANVLTF
TGTGCCAGCAGTTCCCTTTCTGGGGCCAACGTCCTGACTTTC
>.|TRBV30|TRBJ2-2|TRBD2
CSGSGRALTGELFF
TGTTCGGGTAGCGGGAGGGCCCTCACCGGGGAGCTGTTTTTT
>.|TRBV28|TRBJ1-1|TRBD1
CASSLDRRDAFF
TGTGCCAGCAGTCTGGACAGGCGTGATGCTTTCTTT
>.|TRBV7-2|TRBJ2-5|TRBD2
CASRVAGGRETQYF
TGTGCCAGCAGAGTAGCGGGGGGAAGAGAGACCCAGTACTTC
>few|TRBV15|TRBJ1-2|.
CATSRDLSRSVYGYTF
TGTGCCACCAGCAGAGATCTGTCCAGGTCGGTTTATGGCTACACCTTC
>.|TRBV9|TRBJ2-1|.
CASSPGVYNEQFF
TGTGCCAGCAGCCCCGGGGTCTACAATGAGCAGTTCTTC
>.|TRBV7-3|TRBJ1-3|.
CASSSTYSGNTIYF
TGTGCCAGCAGCTCTACCTATTCAGGAAACACCATATATTTT
>few|TRBV5-8|TRBJ1-5|TRBD1
CASSGGQGVEPQHF
TGTGCCAGCAGCGGCGGACAGGGGGTTGAGCCCCAGCATTTT
>.|TRBV7-8|TRBJ2-1|.
CASSLAEGYNEQFF
TGTGCCAGCAGCTTAGCGGAGGGGTACAATGAGCAGTTCTTC
>.|TRBV2|TRBJ1-5|.
CASSVGGLGQPQHF
TGTGCCAGCAGTGTGGGGGGTCTGGGTCAGCCCCAGCATTTT
>.|TRBV4-3|TRBJ2-5|.
CASSQDSAPGLIAGKETQYF
TGCGCCAGCAGCCAAGATTCGGCCCCCGGCCTTATCGCGGGAAAAGAGACCCAGTACTTC
>.|TRBV4-1|TRBJ1-5|.
CASSQEQTPRVGQHF
TGCGCCAGCAGCCAGGAACAGACCCCCCGTGTTGGCCAGCATTTT
>.|TRBV2|TRBJ1-5|TRBD1
CASSGDSASNQPQHF
TGTGCCAGCAGTGGGGACAGCGCGAGCAATCAGCCCCAGCATTTT
>.|TRBV11-2|TRBJ2-1|.
CASSLESDASPWNEQFF
TGTGCCAGCAGCTTAGAATCGGACGCGAGCCCCTGGAATGAGCAGTTCTTC
>.|TRBV6-4|TRBJ1-2|TRBD1
CASSAAGTGLHGYTF
TGTGCCAGCAGCGCAGCCGGGACAGGGTTACATGGCTACACCTTC
>few|TRBV28|TRBJ1-2|TRBD1
CASSSPGQGSNYGYTF
TGTGCCAGCAGTTCACCGGGACAGGGAAGTAACTATGGCTACACCTTC
>.|TRBV2|TRBJ2-1|.
CASSGDRWGNEQFF
TGTGCCAGCAGTGGCGACCGCTGGGGCAATGAGCAGTTCTTC
>.|TRBV28|TRBJ2-7|.
CASSPIMGPAREQYF
TGTGCCAGCAGTCCGATTATGGGGCCAGCTAGGGAGCAGTACTTC
>.|TRBV5-1|TRBJ2-6|.
CASSLGVASGANVLTF
TGCGCCAGCAGCTTGGGGGTTGCCTCTGGGGCCAACGTCCTGACTTTC
>.|TRBV5-1|TRBJ2-4|TRBD2
CASSPGLAGGLDIQYF
TGCGCCAGCAGCCCGGGACTAGCGGGAGGCCTCGACATTCAGTACTTC
>.|TRBV5-4|TRBJ2-7|TRBD2
CASSGGRSGTSYEQYF
TGTGCCAGCAGCGGGGGTAGGAGCGGGACTTCCTACGAGCAGTACTTC
>.|TRBV30|TRBJ1-2|.
CAWNGYTF
TGTGCCTGGAATGGCTACACCTTC
>.|TRBV19|TRBJ1-3|.
CASRRGTGAQNTIYF
TGTGCCAGTAGGAGGGGGACCGGGGCTCAGAACACCATATATTTT
>.|TRBV30|TRBJ2-7|TRBD1
CAWSRGQGAYEQYF
TGTGCCTGGAGTCGTGGACAGGGGGCTTACGAGCAGTACTTC
>few|TRBV5-4|TRBJ2-5|.
CASIQQGSETQYF
TGTGCCAGCATCCAACAGGGCTCTGAGACCCAGTACTTC
>.|TRBV7-9|TRBJ2-3|.
CASSLGGDGDTQYF
TGTGCCAGCAGCTTAGGCGGGGATGGAGATACGCAGTATTTT
>.|TRBV7-3|TRBJ2-1|.
CASSIDSTPHNEQFF
TGTGCCAGCAGCATCGACAGTACCCCCCACAATGAGCAGTTCTTC